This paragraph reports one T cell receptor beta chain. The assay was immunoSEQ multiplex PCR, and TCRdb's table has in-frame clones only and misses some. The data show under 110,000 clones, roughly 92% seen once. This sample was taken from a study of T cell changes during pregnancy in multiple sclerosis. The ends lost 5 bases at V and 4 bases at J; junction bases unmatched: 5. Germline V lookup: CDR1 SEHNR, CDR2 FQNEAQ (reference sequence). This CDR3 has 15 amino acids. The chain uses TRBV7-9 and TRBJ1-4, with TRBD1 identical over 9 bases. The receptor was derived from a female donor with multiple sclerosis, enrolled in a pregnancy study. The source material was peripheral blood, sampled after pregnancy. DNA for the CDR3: TGTGCCAGCAGCATCGGACAGGGGAGTAATGAAAAACTGTTTTTT. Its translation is CASSIGQGSNEKLFF.